This T cell receptor beta chain was identified in a study of human T cells and chemical hapten exposure. TCRdb reprocessed the RACE reads via MiXCR and lists one record per CDR3 protein. Of around 380,000 distinct CDR3 sequences listed, roughly 4.8% are singletons. This clonotype was seen ten or more times. Germline loops: CDR1 SQVTM, CDR2 ANQGSEA. The CDR3 totals 12 residues. V was clipped by 5 bases and J by 7 bases, with 12 bases between them. As to time point: patch test 1, 2 weeks after DPC sensitization. Stated treatment: therapeutic diphenylcyclopropenone sensitization with weekly scalp DPC. Sequencing started from total RNA isolated from unfractionated whole blood.

The chain uses TRBV29-1 and TRBJ2-1; D might be TRBD2 (6 bases). This receptor was identified in a woman aged 45-65 years with alopecia areata. Some clones in this sample may be carry-over from other donors' samples. The specimen comprised whole blood, sampled in connection with sensitization to the hapten diphenylcyclopropenone (DPC). The CDR3 nucleotides are TGCAGCGTTCCTTCGGGAGTGAATGAGCAGTTCTTC. It specifies CSVPSGVNEQFF.